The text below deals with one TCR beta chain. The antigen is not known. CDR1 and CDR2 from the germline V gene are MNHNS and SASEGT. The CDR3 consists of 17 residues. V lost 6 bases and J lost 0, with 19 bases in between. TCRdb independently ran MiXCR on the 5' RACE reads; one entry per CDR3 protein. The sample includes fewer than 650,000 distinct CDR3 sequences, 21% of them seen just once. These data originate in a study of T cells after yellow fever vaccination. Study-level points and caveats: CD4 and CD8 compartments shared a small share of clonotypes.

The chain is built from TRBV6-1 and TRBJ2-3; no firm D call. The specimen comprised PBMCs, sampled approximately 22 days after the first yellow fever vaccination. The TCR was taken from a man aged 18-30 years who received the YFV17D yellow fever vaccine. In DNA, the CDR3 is TGTGCCAGCAGAACGTCTCTACCTCTGGCTAGCACAGATACGCAGTATTTT. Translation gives CASRTSLPLASTDTQYF.